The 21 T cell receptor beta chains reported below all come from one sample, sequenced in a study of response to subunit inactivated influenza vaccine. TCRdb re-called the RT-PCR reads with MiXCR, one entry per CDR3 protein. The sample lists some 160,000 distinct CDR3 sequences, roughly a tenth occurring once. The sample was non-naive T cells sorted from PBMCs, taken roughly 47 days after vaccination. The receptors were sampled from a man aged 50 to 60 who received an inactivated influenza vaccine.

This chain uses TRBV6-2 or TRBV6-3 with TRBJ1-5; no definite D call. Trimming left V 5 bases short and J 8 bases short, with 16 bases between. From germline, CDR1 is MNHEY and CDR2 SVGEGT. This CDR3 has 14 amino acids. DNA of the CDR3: TGTGCCAGCAGTCTAGAGGACGGCGTGGAGCCCCAGCATTTT. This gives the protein CASSLEDGVEPQHF.

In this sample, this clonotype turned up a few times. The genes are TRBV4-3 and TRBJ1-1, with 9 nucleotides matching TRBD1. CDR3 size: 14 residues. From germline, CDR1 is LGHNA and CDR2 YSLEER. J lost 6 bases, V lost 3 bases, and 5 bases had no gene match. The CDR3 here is CASSQGQGVAEAFF. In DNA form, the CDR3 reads TGCGCCAGCAGCCAGGGACAGGGCGTCGCTGAAGCTTTCTTT.

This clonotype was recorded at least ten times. CDR3 region: CASSQVLSGANVLTF. The CDR3 DNA follows: TGCGCCAGCAGCCAAGTCCTCTCTGGGGCCAACGTCCTGACTTTC. The gene calls are TRBV4-3 and TRBJ2-6; D ambiguous. This CDR3 is 15 amino acids long. The V end lost 1 base, the J end lost 0 bases, and 4 bases lay between the germline ends. Germline assignment: CDR1 LGHNA and CDR2 YSLEER.

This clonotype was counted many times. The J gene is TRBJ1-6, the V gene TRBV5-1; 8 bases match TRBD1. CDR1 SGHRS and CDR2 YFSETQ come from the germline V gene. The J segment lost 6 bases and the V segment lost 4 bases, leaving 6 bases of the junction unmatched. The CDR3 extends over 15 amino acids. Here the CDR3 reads CASSTQGGFNSPLHF. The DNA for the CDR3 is TGCGCCAGCAGCACACAGGGGGGATTTAATTCACCCCTCCACTTT.

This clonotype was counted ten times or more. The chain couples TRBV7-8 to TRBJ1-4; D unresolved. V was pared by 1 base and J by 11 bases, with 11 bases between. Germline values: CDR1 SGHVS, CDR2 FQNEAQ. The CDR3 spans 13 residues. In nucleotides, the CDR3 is TGTGCCAGCAGCTTAGTTCCCACCGGGAAACTGTTTTTT. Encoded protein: CASSLVPTGKLFF.

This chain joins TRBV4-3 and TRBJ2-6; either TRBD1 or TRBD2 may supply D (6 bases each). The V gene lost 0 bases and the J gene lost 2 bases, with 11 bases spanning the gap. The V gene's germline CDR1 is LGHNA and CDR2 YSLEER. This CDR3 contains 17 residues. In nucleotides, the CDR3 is TGCGCCAGCAGCCAAGACGCGGGGACAACTGGGGCCAACGTCCTGACTTTC. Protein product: CASSQDAGTTGANVLTF.

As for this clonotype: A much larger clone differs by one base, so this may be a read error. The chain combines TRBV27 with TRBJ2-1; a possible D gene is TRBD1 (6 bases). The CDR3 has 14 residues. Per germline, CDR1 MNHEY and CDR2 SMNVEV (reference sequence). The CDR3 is CVSTRTGQYNEQFF. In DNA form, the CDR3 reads TGTGTCAGCACCAGAACGGGACAATACAATGAGCAGTTCTTC.

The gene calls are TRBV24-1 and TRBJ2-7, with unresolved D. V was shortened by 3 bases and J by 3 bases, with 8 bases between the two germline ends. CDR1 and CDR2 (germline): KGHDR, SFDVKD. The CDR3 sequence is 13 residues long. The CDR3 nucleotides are TGTGCCACCAGTGATGGAACTAACTACGAGCAGTACTTC. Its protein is CATSDGTNYEQYF.

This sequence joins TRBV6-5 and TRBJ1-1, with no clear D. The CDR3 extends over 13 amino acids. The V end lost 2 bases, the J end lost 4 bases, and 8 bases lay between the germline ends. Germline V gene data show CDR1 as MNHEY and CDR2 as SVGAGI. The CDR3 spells CASSYRKLTEAFF. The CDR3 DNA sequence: TGTGCCAGCAGTTACAGGAAACTCACTGAAGCTTTCTTT.

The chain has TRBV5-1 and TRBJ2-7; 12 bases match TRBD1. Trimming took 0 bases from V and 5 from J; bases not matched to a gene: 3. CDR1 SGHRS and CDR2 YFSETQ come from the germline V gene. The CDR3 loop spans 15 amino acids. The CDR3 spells CASSLVGQGANEQYF. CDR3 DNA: TGCGCCAGCAGCTTGGTGGGACAGGGGGCGAACGAGCAGTACTTC.

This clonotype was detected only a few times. The CDR3 reads CASSQGGRPQHF. The DNA for the CDR3 is TGTGCCAGCAGCCAAGGGGGTCGGCCCCAGCATTTT. J is TRBJ1-5 and V is TRBV14; D unclear. V was pared by 1 base and J by 9 bases, with 7 bases between. This CDR3 contains 12 residues. Germline-derived CDR1 and CDR2 are SGHDN and FVKESK.

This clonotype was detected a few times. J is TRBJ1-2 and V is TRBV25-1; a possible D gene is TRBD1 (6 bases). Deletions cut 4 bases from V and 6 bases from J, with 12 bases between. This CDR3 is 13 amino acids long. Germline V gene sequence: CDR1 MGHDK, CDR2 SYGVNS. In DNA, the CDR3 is TGTGCCAGCAGTGCTACAGGGTGGGATGGCTACACCTTC. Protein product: CASSATGWDGYTF.

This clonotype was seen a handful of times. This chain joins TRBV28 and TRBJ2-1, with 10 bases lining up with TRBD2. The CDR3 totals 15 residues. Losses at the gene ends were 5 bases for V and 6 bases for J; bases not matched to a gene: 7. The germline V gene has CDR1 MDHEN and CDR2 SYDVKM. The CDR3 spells CASSITSGTRNEQFF. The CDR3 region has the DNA TGTGCCAGCAGTATAACTAGCGGGACCCGCAATGAGCAGTTCTTC. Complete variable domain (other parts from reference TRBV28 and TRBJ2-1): DVKVTQSSRYLVKRTGEKVFLECVQDMDHENMFWYRQDPGLGLRLIYFSYDVKMKEKGDIPEGYSVSREKKERFSLILESASTNQTSMYLCASSITSGTRNEQFFGPGTRLTVL.

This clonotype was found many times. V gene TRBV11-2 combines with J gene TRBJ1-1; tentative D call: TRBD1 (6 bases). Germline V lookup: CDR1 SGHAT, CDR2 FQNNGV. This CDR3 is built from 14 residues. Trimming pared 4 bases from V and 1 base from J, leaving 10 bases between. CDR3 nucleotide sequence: TGTGCCAGCAGCTACCTGGACAGGAACACTGAAGCTTTCTTT. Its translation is CASSYLDRNTEAFF.

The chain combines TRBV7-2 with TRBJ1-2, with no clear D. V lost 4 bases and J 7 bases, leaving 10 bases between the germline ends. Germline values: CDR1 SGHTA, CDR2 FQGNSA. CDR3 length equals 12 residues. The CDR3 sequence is CASSSPARGYTF. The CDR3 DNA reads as TGTGCCAGCAGCTCGCCCGCGCGTGGCTACACCTTC.

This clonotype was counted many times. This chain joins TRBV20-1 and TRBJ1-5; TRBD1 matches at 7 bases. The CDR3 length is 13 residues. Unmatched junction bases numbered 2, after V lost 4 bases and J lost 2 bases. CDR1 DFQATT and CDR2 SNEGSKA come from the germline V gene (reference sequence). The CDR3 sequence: CSATGTGNQPQHF. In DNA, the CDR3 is TGCAGTGCTACCGGGACAGGCAATCAGCCCCAGCATTTT.

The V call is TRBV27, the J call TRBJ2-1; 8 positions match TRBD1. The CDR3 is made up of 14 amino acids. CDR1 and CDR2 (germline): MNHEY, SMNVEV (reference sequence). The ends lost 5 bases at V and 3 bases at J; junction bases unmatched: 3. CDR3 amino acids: CASSPDRVYNEQFF. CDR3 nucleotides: TGTGCCAGCAGTCCGGACAGGGTCTACAATGAGCAGTTCTTC.

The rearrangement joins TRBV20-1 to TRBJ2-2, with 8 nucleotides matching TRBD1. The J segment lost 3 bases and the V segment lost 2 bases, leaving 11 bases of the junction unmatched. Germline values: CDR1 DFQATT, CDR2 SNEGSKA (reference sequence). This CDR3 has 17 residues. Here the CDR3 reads CSARQAADRVYTGELFF. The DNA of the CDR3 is TGCAGTGCTAGACAAGCTGCGGACAGGGTTTACACCGGGGAGCTGTTTTTT.

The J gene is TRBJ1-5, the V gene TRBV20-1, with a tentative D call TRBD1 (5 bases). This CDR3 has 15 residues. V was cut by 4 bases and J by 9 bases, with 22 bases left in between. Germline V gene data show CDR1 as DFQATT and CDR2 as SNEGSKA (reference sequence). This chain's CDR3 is CSAKKGRTLEWPQHF. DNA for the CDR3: TGCAGTGCTAAAAAGGGGCGGACTCTTGAGTGGCCCCAGCATTTT.

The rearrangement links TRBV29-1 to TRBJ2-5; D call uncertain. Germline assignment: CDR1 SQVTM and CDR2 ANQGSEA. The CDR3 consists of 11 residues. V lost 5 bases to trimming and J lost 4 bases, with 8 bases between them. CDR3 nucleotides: TGCAGCGTTAAGAAGGGAGAGACCCAGTACTTC. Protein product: CSVKKGETQYF.

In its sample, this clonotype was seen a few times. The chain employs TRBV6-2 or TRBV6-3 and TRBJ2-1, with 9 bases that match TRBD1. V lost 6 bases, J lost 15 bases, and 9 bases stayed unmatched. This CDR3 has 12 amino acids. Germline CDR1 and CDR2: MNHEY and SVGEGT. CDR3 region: CASRLPQGAAFF. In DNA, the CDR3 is TGTGCCAGCAGGCTCCCACAGGGGGCGGCGTTCTTC.